This T cell receptor (beta chain) comes out of a study of PD-1 blockade in classical Hodgkin lymphoma. Time point here: cycle 4 day 1 (C4D1), after 5 to 7 weeks of nivolumab. With no exception, relapse followed autologous stem cell transplantation in all patients, and brentuximab vedotin exposure varied. Magnetic negative selection of thawed PBMCs yielded the CD8+ T cells. J lost 6 bases, V lost 2 bases, and 5 bases had no gene match. The CDR3 contains 15 residues. Per germline, CDR1 SEHNR and CDR2 FQNEAQ (reference sequence). Sequencing was performed with immunoSEQ multiplex PCR; in TCRdb, only in-frame clones are kept and a portion is missing. The data show 3,500 or so clones, 75% to 85% seen once.

The starting material was CD8+ T cells from blood, obtained before the fourth cycle of nivolumab. This receptor was taken from a human donor with classical Hodgkin lymphoma. The V and J genes are TRBV7-9 and TRBJ2-1, with 9 bases that match TRBD2. The CDR3 here is CASSLLSGRGNEQFF. DNA of the CDR3: TGTGCCAGCAGCTTACTTAGCGGGAGAGGCAATGAGCAGTTCTTC.